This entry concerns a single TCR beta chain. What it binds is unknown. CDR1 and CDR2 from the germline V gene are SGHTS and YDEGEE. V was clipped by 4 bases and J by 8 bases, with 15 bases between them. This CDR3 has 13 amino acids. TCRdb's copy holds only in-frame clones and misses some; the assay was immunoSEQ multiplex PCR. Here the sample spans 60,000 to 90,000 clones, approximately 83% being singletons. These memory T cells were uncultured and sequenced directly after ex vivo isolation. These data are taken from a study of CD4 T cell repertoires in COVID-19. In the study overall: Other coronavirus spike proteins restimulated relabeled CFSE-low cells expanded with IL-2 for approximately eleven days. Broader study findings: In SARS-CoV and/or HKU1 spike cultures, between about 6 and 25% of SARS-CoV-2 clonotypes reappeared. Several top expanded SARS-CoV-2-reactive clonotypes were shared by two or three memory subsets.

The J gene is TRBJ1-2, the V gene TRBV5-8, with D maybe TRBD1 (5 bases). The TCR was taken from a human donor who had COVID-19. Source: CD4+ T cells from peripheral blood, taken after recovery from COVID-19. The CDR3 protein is CASSPGTGVGYTF. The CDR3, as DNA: TGTGCCAGCAGCCCCGGGACCGGCGTAGGCTACACCTTC.